This entry concerns a single T cell receptor beta chain. Its antigen is unidentified. The primer mix had 60 Vbeta and 13 Jbeta primers. Some clones are missing from TCRdb's copy, which holds only in-frame ones; the method was immunoSEQ multiplex PCR. The profile covers approximately 140,000 clones, with roughly 80% appearing a single time and over 1% taken by the ten largest. This entry is derived from a study of cytomegalovirus exposure and HLA in healthy donors. Regarding the study as a whole: Later, TCR association rates were found to vary by HLA locus, highest for DRB1 and lowest for HLA-C. The authors enumerated 150 to 200 TCR beta chains as linked to cytomegalovirus.

Germline V CDR1 and CDR2: SGHDN, FVKESK. V dropped 5 bases and J dropped 3 bases, with 16 bases sitting between them. This CDR3 is 15 amino acids long. This TCR was sampled from a boy aged 5-17 years in good health and CMV-seronegative. The V gene is TRBV14, the J gene TRBJ2-5, with D possibly TRBD2 on 5 matching bases. Sequenced input: PBMCs. This CDR3 is CASSLRLNPEETQYF. The CDR3 DNA follows: TGTGCCAGCAGCTTAAGACTAAACCCCGAAGAGACCCAGTACTTC.